This TCR beta chain was captured by sequencing in a study of identical twins. Each cDNA held unique molecular identifiers, and template switching gave it a universal primer site. TCRdb called the 5' RACE reads again in MiXCR, with one record for every CDR3 protein. This table holds some 1,600,000 distinct CDR3 sequences, under 35% found once. Germline trimming cut 1 base from V and 4 bases from J; bases unmatched to any gene: 13. The germline V gene has CDR1 DFQATT and CDR2 SNEGSKA (reference sequence). The CDR3 is 18 amino acids. This clonotype was observed a handful of times. The sample comprised cord blood. The sequence derives from a newborn girl in good health. This chain joins TRBV20-1 and TRBJ2-1, with TRBD2 identical over 10 bases. The CDR3 loop is CSARASRLGTSVYNEQFF. CDR3 DNA: TGCAGTGCTAGAGCTAGCCGTCTAGGGACTAGCGTTTACAATGAGCAGTTCTTC.